This T cell receptor (beta chain) is from a study of human T cells and chemical hapten exposure (dated by TCRdb to the early 2020s). Looking at the study overall: For sensitization, 2% DPC in acetone was applied to a roughly 2 cm by roughly 2 cm area of upper inner arm skin. Patients additionally received weekly therapeutic DPC doses to the scalp throughout the approximately 25-week study period. Patch testing was performed on the upper back with Finn chambers containing 0.01% DPC, and the patch tests were scored after 6 days according to International Contact Dermatitis Research Group standards. The mostly female patient cohort included alopecia areata with under or over 50% scalp involvement, alopecia totalis and alopecia universalis. Libraries were pooled for sequencing, and variation in per-sample TCR yields was attributed mainly to small differences in library volumes within the pool. In alopecia patients, the study followed how the peripheral blood TCR repertoire changed in vivo over primary and secondary sensitization to diphenylcyclopropenone (DPC), a hapten. Blood was sampled from patients pre-sensitization (week 0) and at 2, 6 and about 24 weeks after DPC sensitization. Around 30 alopecia patients provided blood for TCR sequencing at one to four time points (pre-sensitization, 2, 6 and 24 weeks). Beyond this particular receptor, the publication reports: Repeated subsampling changed both the strength of the expansion versus patch-test correlation and the threshold at which the correlation became significant. The number of TCRs above 1 in 1000 frequency did not change with DPC sensitization; there was no evidence of global repertoire structure alterations. Significantly more large CDR3 similarity clusters were formed by expanded TCRs than by pre-sensitization or healthy control sets, consistent with antigen-driven responses. All patients had alopecia, a presumed autoimmune disease, so their immune response might differ from that of healthy individuals. Patch test score was positively correlated with the number of PT1 expanded TCRs, with significance at thresholds 8, 16 and 32 but not at 4.

The sample's time point, from its label and the paper: patch test 3, about 24 weeks after DPC sensitization. The label giving this sample's treatment or condition can be read as: therapeutic diphenylcyclopropenone sensitization with weekly scalp DPC. At every patch-test visit, the blood draw took place before the patch test was put on. Patients were considered eligible if aged 18 to 70, diagnosed with alopecia and deemed suitable for DPC therapy, and patients were excluded if pregnant. Total RNA was extracted from unfractionated whole blood collected in Tempus Blood RNA tubes. To note about this clonotype: It lacks a known antigen. One base away there is no much larger clone; base qualities are not given.

Relative to germline, V is 3 bases shorter and J is 4 bases shorter, with 12 bases between their ends. The CDR3 contains 14 residues, cysteine and phenylalanine counted. Only the CDR3 portion is preserved as DNA: 42 bases, with reading frame beginning at the first base. CDR1 is given as SEHNR and CDR2 as FQNEAQ, both from the germline V gene (reference sequence). The method was RACE. The reads were generated on a NextSeq 500. Library preparation attached unique molecular identifiers to individual cDNA molecules for quantitative, reproducible TCR counting. Each blood RNA sample was used to sequence both TCR alpha and TCR beta chains. The authors' analysis ran thus. The median number of TCRs per sample was 90,000 to 100,000, ranging from about 23,224 to 700,000. The Decombinator software suite was used to annotate the V, J and CDR3 of the TCR reads. To make PS versus PT1 abundance plots, every sample was subsampled to the same number of TCRs (28,000). Expanded TCRs were defined as absent before sensitization and observed at least eight times at the 2-week time point. TCRdb reprocessed the public reads (quality trimming at Q25 with fastp, clone calling with MiXCR) and kept in-frame beta chains. Entries that share a CDR3 protein sequence are merged under the most common genes and DNA. TCRdb, not the original authors, processed these V and J calls. The sample table lists tens of thousands of distinct CDR3 sequences, about an eighth of them with a count of one. Approximately 6% of the sample rests with the top ten.

The sequence was obtained from a woman between 45 and 60 years old with alopecia areata. Some clones in this sample may be carry-over from other donors' samples. The sequences come from whole blood, collected in connection with sensitization to the hapten diphenylcyclopropenone (DPC). The chain is made from TRBV7-9 and TRBJ1-1; the D gene lacks a confident call. The sequenced DNA: TGTGCCAGCAGCTTTTTGGCAGGACCCACTGAAGCTTTCTTT. It translates to CASSFLAGPTEAFF.